These 21 T cell receptor beta chains share one sample of origin, sequenced in a study of T cell responses to AZD1222 COVID-19 vaccine. Measured with immunoSEQ multiplex PCR; TCRdb has only the in-frame clones, and not every one. Here the sample spans 70,000 to 95,000 clones, roughly 89% being singletons. The material was peripheral blood, obtained on day 0 of MenACWY control vaccination. These receptors originate from an adult in good health.

The V gene is TRBV19, the J gene TRBJ1-5; D unclear. The CDR3 loop spans 15 amino acids. CDR1 is LNHDA, CDR2 SQIVND, per germline (reference sequence). V was trimmed by 8 bases and J by 5 bases, leaving 19 bases between them. CDR3 DNA: TGTGCCAGTGTTCTTAATGGGAACAGCCATCAGCCCCAGCATTTT. Amino acids: CASVLNGNSHQPQHF.

This chain uses TRBV5-1 with TRBJ2-3; 12 nucleotides match TRBD2. V lost 4 bases and J lost 10; bases outside the gene matches: 13. Looked up from germline, CDR1 is SGHRS and CDR2 is YFSETQ. The CDR3 is made up of 16 amino acids. This CDR3 reads CASSGRLAGEGGAQYF. In DNA form, the CDR3 reads TGCGCCAGCAGCGGGAGACTAGCGGGGGAAGGTGGGGCGCAGTATTTT. Full variable domain (rest looked up from reference TRBV5-1 and TRBJ2-3): KAGVTQTPRYLIKTRGQQVTLSCSPISGHRSVSWYQQTPGQGLQFLFEYFSETQRNKGNFPGRFSGRQFSNSRSEMNVSTLELGDSALYLCASSGRLAGEGGAQYFGPGTRLTVL.

The chain is built from TRBV28 and TRBJ1-5, with a weak D call TRBD1 (5 bases). V lost 5 bases to trimming and J lost 6 bases, with 14 bases between them. The germline V gene encodes CDR1 MDHEN and CDR2 SYDVKM. The CDR3 runs to 14 residues. In DNA form, the CDR3 reads TGTGCCAGCAGTCCTCAGGGTGACATTCAGCCCCAGCATTTT. Protein sequence: CASSPQGDIQPQHF.

This chain uses TRBV27 with TRBJ1-4; D remains unclear. The CDR3 length is 12 residues. Per germline, CDR1 MNHEY and CDR2 SMNVEV (reference sequence). Trimming took off 4 bases at V and 10 bases at J, with 10 bases between the two ends. DNA for the CDR3: TGTGCCAGCAGTTCCCAAATCGGAAAACTGTTTTTT. It encodes CASSSQIGKLFF.

The CDR3 sequence: CASRLAGGFETQYF. CDR3 coding DNA: TGTGCCAGCAGACTAGCGGGGGGTTTTGAGACCCAGTACTTC. The V and J genes are TRBV11-3 and TRBJ2-5; 12 bases are a match to TRBD2. The V segment lost 6 bases and the J segment 5 bases; nucleotides outside the gene matches: 4. This CDR3 contains 14 residues. The germline CDR1 and CDR2 sequences are SGHNT and YENEEA.

V and J are TRBV6-5 and TRBJ1-2; D not certain. V was clipped by 6 bases and J by 6 bases, with 20 bases between them. This CDR3 is built from 15 residues. Looked up from germline, CDR1 is MNHEY and CDR2 is SVGAGI. The CDR3: CASRVSTQPTHGYTF. CDR3 DNA: TGTGCCAGCAGGGTGTCGACCCAGCCGACACATGGCTACACCTTC.

The chain is built from TRBV9 and TRBJ1-2; D perhaps matches TRBD1 (6 bases). Germline CDR1 SGDLS, CDR2 YYNGEE. This CDR3 has 14 residues. V lost 4 bases to trimming and J lost 5 bases, with 15 bases between them. The CDR3 DNA reads as TGTGCCAGCAGCTCTAGTGGGGGGCTATATGGCTACACCTTC. Amino acid sequence: CASSSSGGLYGYTF.

The rearrangement links TRBV30 to TRBJ1-4; D ambiguous. The germline gives CDR1 GTSNPN, CDR2 SVGIG (reference sequence). This CDR3 is 14 amino acids long. The V and J ends lost 5 bases and 10 bases respectively, with 20 bases between them. The CDR3 region is CAWESGGPKGKLFF. The CDR3 DNA is TGTGCCTGGGAGTCGGGAGGGCCGAAAGGAAAACTGTTTTTT.

This sequence joins TRBV18 and TRBJ2-7; TRBD2 matches at 8 bases. This CDR3 is 17 amino acids long. Unmatched junction bases numbered 10, after V lost 0 bases and J lost 3 bases. Per the germline V gene, CDR1 is KGHSH and CDR2 is LQKENI. CDR3 residues: CASSPPNLGGAIYEQYF. CDR3 DNA: TGTGCCAGCTCACCACCCAACCTCGGGGGGGCCATCTACGAGCAGTACTTC.

The chain joins TRBV19 to TRBJ1-2; D may be TRBD1 (5 bases). CDR3 length: 12 amino acids. Per germline, CDR1 LNHDA and CDR2 SQIVND (reference sequence). With 7 bases removed from V and 1 base from J, the gap between germline ends came to 7 bases. CDR3 amino acids: CASMDNNYGYTF. The CDR3, as DNA: TGTGCCAGTATGGACAATAACTATGGCTACACCTTC.

This sequence joins TRBV10-3 and TRBJ2-3; D is tentatively TRBD1 or TRBD2 (6 bases each). Germline V CDR1 and CDR2: ENHRY, SYGVKD. V was trimmed by 2 bases and J by 4 bases, leaving 10 bases between them. The CDR3 extends over 14 amino acids. The CDR3 spells CAISEGGPADTQYF. The CDR3 DNA reads TGTGCCATCAGTGAGGGGGGGCCAGCAGATACGCAGTATTTT.

Worth noting for this clone: The sample carries other DNA sequences with the same CDR3. The CDR3 sequence is CASSLGQGNSPLHF. For the CDR3, the DNA is TGTGCCAGCAGTTTAGGGCAGGGGAATTCACCCCTCCACTTT. This chain connects TRBV28 to TRBJ1-6; D possibly corresponds to TRBD1 (6 bases). Germline CDR1 is MDHEN and CDR2 is SYDVKM. Trimming removed 2 bases from V and 7 bases from J, with 9 bases in between. CDR3 length: 14 residues. Full variable domain (outside the CDR3, taken from reference TRBV28 and TRBJ1-6): DVKVTQSSRYLVKRTGEKVFLECVQDMDHENMFWYRQDPGLGLRLIYFSYDVKMKEKGDIPEGYSVSREKKERFSLILESASTNQTSMYLCASSLGQGNSPLHFGNGTRLTVT.

Here the CDR3 DNA reads TGTGCCAGTAGTCCAAGCGGCAATCAGCCCCAGCATTTT. This codes for CASSPSGNQPQHF. This chain connects TRBV19 to TRBJ1-5; D is undetermined. Trimming took off 5 bases at V and 2 bases at J, with 7 bases between the two ends. The length of the CDR3 is 13 residues. Per the germline V gene, CDR1 is LNHDA and CDR2 is SQIVND (reference sequence).

This clone was seen once. This rearrangement joins TRBV19 to TRBJ1-2, with a weak D call TRBD1 (6 bases). CDR1 is LNHDA, CDR2 SQIVND, per germline (reference sequence). The ends were cut back, 3 bases at V and 4 bases at J, with 12 bases in the middle. There are 14 residues in the CDR3. The CDR3 here is CASSITEGGYGYTF. The DNA for the CDR3 is TGTGCCAGTAGTATTACCGAAGGGGGCTATGGCTACACCTTC. The full variable domain, its missing parts supplied by reference TRBV19 and TRBJ1-2, is DGGITQSPKYLFRKEGQNVTLSCEQNLNHDAMYWYRQDPGQGLRLIYYSQIVNDFQKGDIAEGYSVSREKKESFPLTVTSAQKNPTAFYLCASSITEGGYGYTFGSGTRLTVV.

The chain uses TRBV9 and TRBJ2-7, with TRBD1 identical over 7 bases. Germline-derived CDR1 and CDR2 are SGDLS and YYNGEE. The CDR3 contains 13 residues. The V and J ends lost 0 bases and 5 bases, in that order; junction bases with no gene match: 2. CDR3: CASSVGQGHEQYF. The CDR3 nucleotides read TGTGCCAGCAGCGTAGGACAGGGACACGAGCAGTACTTC.

The chain carries TRBV27 and TRBJ2-2, with TRBD2 matching 12 bases. This CDR3 has 16 residues. Germline CDR1 and CDR2: MNHEY and SMNVEV (reference sequence). V lost 2 bases, J lost 6 bases, and 4 bases stayed unmatched. The CDR3 reads CASSLPLAGGPGELFF. CDR3 DNA sequence: TGTGCCAGCAGTTTACCACTAGCGGGGGGTCCCGGGGAGCTGTTTTTT.

The chain recombines TRBV7-7 with TRBJ2-5; 8 nucleotides agree with TRBD1. Looked up from germline, CDR1 is SSHAT and CDR2 is FNYEAQ (reference sequence). The CDR3 is 15 amino acids. With V trimmed by 4 bases and J by 4 bases, 8 bases remained unmatched. CDR3 nucleotide sequence: TGTGCCAGCAGCTCGAATCAGGGGGCAGGAGAGACCCAGTACTTC. Protein sequence: CASSSNQGAGETQYF.

This chain links TRBV6-4 with TRBJ1-1, with a tentative D call TRBD1 (6 bases). V was cut by 4 bases and J by 1 base, with 16 bases left in between. CDR1 is MRHNA, CDR2 SNTAGT, per germline. The CDR3 runs to 16 residues. The CDR3 reads CASSVSPMGANTEAFF. CDR3 DNA sequence: TGTGCCAGCAGTGTCTCCCCTATGGGGGCGAACACTGAAGCTTTCTTT.

V and J are TRBV19 and TRBJ2-7; possibly TRBD1 for D (6 bases). CDR3 length equals 15 residues. The V gene lost 1 base and the J gene lost 4 bases, with 14 bases spanning the gap. CDR1 is LNHDA and CDR2 is SQIVND in the germline V gene (reference sequence). CDR3 amino acids: CASSIAPDSQYEQYF. CDR3 coding DNA: TGTGCCAGTAGTATAGCCCCGGACAGTCAGTACGAGCAGTACTTC. The whole variable domain, remainder taken from reference TRBV19 and TRBJ2-7, is DGGITQSPKYLFRKEGQNVTLSCEQNLNHDAMYWYRQDPGQGLRLIYYSQIVNDFQKGDIAEGYSVSREKKESFPLTVTSAQKNPTAFYLCASSIAPDSQYEQYFGPGTRLTVT.

This clone showed up just once. The V call is TRBV30, the J call TRBJ1-3; a weak D match, TRBD1 (5 bases). This CDR3 region has 14 residues. Germline V gene lookup returns CDR1 GTSNPN and CDR2 SVGIG (reference sequence). V gave up 5 bases and J gave up 0 bases, with 11 bases separating them. The CDR3 loop is CAWATGGSGNTIYF. The CDR3 DNA reads TGTGCCTGGGCCACAGGAGGCTCTGGAAACACCATATATTTT.

This chain joins TRBV4-1 and TRBJ1-2, with TRBD1 identical over 8 bases. The V segment lost 4 bases and the J segment 1 base; nucleotides outside the gene matches: 5. This CDR3 is built from 15 residues. Germline lookup yields CDR1 MGHRA and CDR2 YSYEKL. This chain's CDR3 is CASSPGQDLNYGYTF. In nucleotides, the CDR3 is TGCGCCAGCAGCCCGGGACAGGACCTTAACTATGGCTACACCTTC.